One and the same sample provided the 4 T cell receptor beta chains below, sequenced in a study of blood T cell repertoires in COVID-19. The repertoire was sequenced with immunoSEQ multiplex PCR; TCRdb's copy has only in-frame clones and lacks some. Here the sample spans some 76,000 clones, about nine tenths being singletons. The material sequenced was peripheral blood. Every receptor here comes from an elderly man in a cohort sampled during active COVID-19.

Here the CDR3 DNA reads TGTGCCAGCTCACCAGGGCAGTCTACCTACGAGCAGTACGTC. Amino acids: CASSPGQSTYEQYV. The V gene is TRBV18, the J gene TRBJ2-7; D not certain. The CDR3 extends over 14 amino acids. The V gene's germline CDR1 is KGHSH and CDR2 LQKENI. V was pared by 2 bases and J by 2 bases, with 10 bases between.

CDR3 loop: CASSRSGSGSVLDGYTF. The CDR3 nucleotides read TGTGCCAGCAGTAGGTCTGGGTCAGGTTCGGTATTAGATGGCTACACCTTC. This sequence joins TRBV28 and TRBJ1-2; D not resolved. V shed 5 bases and J shed 6 bases, with 25 bases lying between them. The CDR3 has 17 amino acids. CDR1 MDHEN and CDR2 SYDVKM come from the germline V gene.

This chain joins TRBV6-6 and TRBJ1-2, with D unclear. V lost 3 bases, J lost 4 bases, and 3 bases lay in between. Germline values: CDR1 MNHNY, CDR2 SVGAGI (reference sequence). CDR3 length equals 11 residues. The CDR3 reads CASSYSYGYTF. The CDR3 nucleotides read TGTGCCAGCAGTTATAGCTATGGCTACACCTTC.

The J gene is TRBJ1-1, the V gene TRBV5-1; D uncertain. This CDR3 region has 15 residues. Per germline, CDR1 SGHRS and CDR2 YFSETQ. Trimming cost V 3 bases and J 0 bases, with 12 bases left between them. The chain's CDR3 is CASSSTRLLNTEAFF. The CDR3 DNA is TGCGCCAGCAGCTCGACGAGGCTCTTGAACACTGAAGCTTTCTTT.